This T cell receptor beta chain was captured in a study of T-cell reconstitution after alpha-beta-depleted transplantation in children. The TCRbeta library incorporated unique molecular identifiers. TCRdb ran MiXCR on the PCR reads and lists one entry per CDR3 protein. The sample lists around 250,000 distinct CDR3 sequences, about 25% occurring once. This clonotype has just a few counts. Its antigen is currently unknown. Study results and caveats: It was surviving recipient T cells and thymic progenitors that gave some patients high TCRbeta diversity at day 60. T-cell counts and diversity were attributed mostly to newly produced T cells one year after transplant. By about two months after transplant, alpha-beta T cells reportedly arose from several hundred graft clones that had expanded.

CDR3 length: 13 amino acids. Germline V gene lookup returns CDR1 ENHRY and CDR2 SYGVKD. V lost 2 bases and J lost 9, with 11 bases in between. The sample here was PBMCs, taken before TCRalphabeta/CD19-depleted stem cell transplant. The chain employs TRBV10-3 and TRBJ2-1; D is unresolved. The receptor's source is a girl between 2 and 10 years old with Fanconi anemia, due to receive a stem cell transplant. The DNA of the CDR3 is TGTGCCATCAGTGAGCCCCTCATAGGTGAGCAGTTCTTC. Translating it yields CAISEPLIGEQFF.